This TCR beta chain was captured in a study of T cell responses to AZD1222 COVID-19 vaccine. Study-wide results and limits: Receipt of two AZD1222 doses was followed by a rise in Spike-specific TCR breadth and depth. Only 6 or 7 people who got AZD1222 tested seropositive at baseline. Repertoires were collected only later (after the peak T cell response had occurred). Most donors were white British, females outnumbered males, and clonal diversity was possibly underestimated.

Profiled with immunoSEQ multiplex PCR; TCRdb holds only in-frame clones, not every one. This sample carries some 150,000 clones, 90% of them seen once, and the ten largest clones take 1.8%. V shed 3 bases and J shed 7 bases, with 17 bases lying between them. Germline lookup yields CDR1 KGHDR and CDR2 SFDVKD. This CDR3 has 16 amino acids. On this clone itself: What it binds is not known.

The TCR comes from an adult in good health. The rearrangement uses TRBV24-1 and TRBJ1-4; the D is unclear. The sample was peripheral blood, taken on day 0 of AZD1222 vaccination. The CDR3 region has the DNA TGTGCCACCAGTGATGGCACAGAGGGCGTTTTTGAAAAACTGTTTTTT. Encoded protein: CATSDGTEGVFEKLFF.